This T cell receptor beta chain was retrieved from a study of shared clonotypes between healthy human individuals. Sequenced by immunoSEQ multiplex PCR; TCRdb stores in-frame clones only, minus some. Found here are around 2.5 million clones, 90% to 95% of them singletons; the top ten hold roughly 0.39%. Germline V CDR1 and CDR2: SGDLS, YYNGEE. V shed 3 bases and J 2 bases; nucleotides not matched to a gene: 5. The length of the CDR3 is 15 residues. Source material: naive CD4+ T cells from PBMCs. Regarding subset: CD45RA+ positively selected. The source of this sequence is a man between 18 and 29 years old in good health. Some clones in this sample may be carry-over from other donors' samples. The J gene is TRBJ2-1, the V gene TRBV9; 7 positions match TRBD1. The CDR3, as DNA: TGTGCCAGCAGCGCCCCGGGACAGCCCTACAATGAGCAGTTCTTC. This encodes CASSAPGQPYNEQFF.